This T cell receptor (beta chain) was sequenced during a study of T-cell memory formation after mild COVID-19. One entry per CDR3 protein, called by TCRdb with MiXCR from the 5' RACE reads. The sample lists hundreds of thousands of distinct CDR3 sequences; 20% were seen once. The specimen sequenced was PBMCs or a T cell subset sorted from them (not recorded which). The receptor comes from an adult woman who had mild COVID-19 (a few samples of this study predate the infection). Cell type and time point are not known.

This CDR3 reads CASSLLQGGSYNEQFF. As DNA, the CDR3 is TGTGCCAGCAGTTTATTGCAGGGGGGATCCTACAATGAGCAGTTCTTC. The J gene is TRBJ2-1, the V gene TRBV27; TRBD1 is a possible D gene (7 bases). CDR1 MNHEY and CDR2 SMNVEV come from the germline V gene (reference sequence). The CDR3 is 16 residues long. The V end was cut by 1 base, the J end by 1 base, with 11 bases between.